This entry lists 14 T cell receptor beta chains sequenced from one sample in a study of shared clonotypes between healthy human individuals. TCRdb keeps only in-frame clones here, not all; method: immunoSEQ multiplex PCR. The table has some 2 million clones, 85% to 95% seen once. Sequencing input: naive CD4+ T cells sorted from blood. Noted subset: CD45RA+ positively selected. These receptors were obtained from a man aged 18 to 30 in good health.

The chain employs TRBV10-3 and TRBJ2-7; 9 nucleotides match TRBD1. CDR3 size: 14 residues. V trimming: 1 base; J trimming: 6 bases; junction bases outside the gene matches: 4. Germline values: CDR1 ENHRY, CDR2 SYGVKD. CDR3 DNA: TGTGCCATCAGTGAGTGGGGACAGGGAGGCGAGCAGTACTTC. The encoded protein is CAISEWGQGGEQYF.

The DNA for the CDR3 is TGCGCCAGCAGCGGGCAGGACACAGATACGCAGTATTTT. It specifies CASSGQDTDTQYF. The V call is TRBV5-1, the J call TRBJ2-3, with D uncertain. CDR3 length: 13 amino acids. Germline CDR1 and CDR2: SGHRS and YFSETQ. V lost 4 bases, J lost 2 bases, and 8 bases lay in between.

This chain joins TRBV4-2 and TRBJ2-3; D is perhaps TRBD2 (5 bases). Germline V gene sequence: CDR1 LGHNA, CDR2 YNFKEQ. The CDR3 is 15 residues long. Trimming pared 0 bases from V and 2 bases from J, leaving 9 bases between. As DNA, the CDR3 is TGTGCCAGCAGCCAAGAAGTGAGGGCCACAGATACGCAGTATTTT. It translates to CASSQEVRATDTQYF.

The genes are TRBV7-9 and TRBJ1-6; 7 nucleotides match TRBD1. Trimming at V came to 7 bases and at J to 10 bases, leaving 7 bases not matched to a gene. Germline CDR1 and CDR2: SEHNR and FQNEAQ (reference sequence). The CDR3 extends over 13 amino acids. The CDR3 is CASTPGGDSPLHF. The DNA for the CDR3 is TGTGCCAGCACCCCAGGGGGGGACTCACCCCTCCACTTT.

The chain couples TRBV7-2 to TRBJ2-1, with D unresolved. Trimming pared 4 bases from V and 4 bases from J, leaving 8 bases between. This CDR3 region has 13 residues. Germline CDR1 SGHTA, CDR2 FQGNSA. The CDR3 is CASSSSGYNEQFF. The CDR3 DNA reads TGTGCCAGCAGCTCTTCTGGGTACAATGAGCAGTTCTTC.

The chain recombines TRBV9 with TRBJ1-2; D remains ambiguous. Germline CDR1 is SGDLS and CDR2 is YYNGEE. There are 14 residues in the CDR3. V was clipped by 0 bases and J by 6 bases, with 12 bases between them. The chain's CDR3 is CASSVGGVGHGYTF. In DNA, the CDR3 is TGTGCCAGCAGCGTAGGTGGGGTTGGACATGGCTACACCTTC.

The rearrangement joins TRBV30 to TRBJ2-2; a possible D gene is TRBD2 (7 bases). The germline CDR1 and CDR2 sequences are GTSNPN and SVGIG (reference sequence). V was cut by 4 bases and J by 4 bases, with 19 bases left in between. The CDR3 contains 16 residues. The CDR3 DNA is TGTGCCTGGAACCTACGACGGGGGGCCTTCACCGGGGAGCTGTTTTTT. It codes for CAWNLRRGAFTGELFF.

The CDR3 DNA is TGTGCCAGCAGTGGTTGGGTAGCGGGGTACAATGAGCAGTTCTTC. It is translated as CASSGWVAGYNEQFF. The chain carries TRBV2 and TRBJ2-1, with 8 nucleotides matching TRBD2. Looked up from germline, CDR1 is SNHLY and CDR2 is FYNNEI. Unmatched junction bases numbered 6, after V lost 4 bases and J lost 4 bases. CDR3 length equals 15 residues.

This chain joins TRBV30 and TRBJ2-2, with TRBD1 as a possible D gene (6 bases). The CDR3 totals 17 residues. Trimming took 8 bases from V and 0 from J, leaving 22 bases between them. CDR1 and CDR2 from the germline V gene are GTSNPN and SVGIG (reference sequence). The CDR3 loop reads CASSIGWGTSNTGELFF. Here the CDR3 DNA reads TGTGCCAGTAGTATTGGGTGGGGGACATCGAACACCGGGGAGCTGTTTTTT.

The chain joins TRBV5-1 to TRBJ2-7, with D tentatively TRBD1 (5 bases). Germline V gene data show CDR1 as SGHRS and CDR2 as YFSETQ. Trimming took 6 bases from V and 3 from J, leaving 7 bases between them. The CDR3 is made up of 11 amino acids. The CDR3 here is CASTGNYEQYF. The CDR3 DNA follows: TGCGCCAGCACAGGGAACTACGAGCAGTACTTC.

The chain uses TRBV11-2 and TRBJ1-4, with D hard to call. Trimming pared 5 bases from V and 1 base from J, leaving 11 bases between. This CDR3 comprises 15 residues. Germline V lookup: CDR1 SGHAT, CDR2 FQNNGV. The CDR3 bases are TGTGCCAGCAGCCCCAGCTTGGGAACTAATGAAAAACTGTTTTTT. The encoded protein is CASSPSLGTNEKLFF.

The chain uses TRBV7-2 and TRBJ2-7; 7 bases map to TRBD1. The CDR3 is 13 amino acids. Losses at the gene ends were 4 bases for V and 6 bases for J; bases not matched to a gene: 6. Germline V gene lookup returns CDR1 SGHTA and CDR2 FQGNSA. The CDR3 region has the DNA TGTGCCAGCAGCTCGGGACAGACTCTCGAGCAGTACTTC. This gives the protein CASSSGQTLEQYF. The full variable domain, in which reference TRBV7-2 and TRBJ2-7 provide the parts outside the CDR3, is GAGVSQSPSNKVTEKGKDVELRCDPISGHTALYWYRQSLGQGLEFLIYFQGNSAPDKSGLPSDRFSAERTGGSVSTLTIQRTQQEDSAVYLCASSSGQTLEQYFGPGTRLTVT.

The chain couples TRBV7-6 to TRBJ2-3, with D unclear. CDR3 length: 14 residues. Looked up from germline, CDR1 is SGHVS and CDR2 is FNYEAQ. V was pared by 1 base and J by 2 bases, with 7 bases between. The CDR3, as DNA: TGTGCCAGCAGCTTAGGCGGAACCACAGATACGCAGTATTTT. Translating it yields CASSLGGTTDTQYF.

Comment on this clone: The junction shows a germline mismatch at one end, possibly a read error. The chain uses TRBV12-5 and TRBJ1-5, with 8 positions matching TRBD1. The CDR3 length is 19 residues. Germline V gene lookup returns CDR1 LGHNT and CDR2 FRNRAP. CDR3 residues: CASGFRELFTGGSDQPQHF. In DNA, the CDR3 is TGTGCTAGTGGTTTCCGAGAACTCTTTACAGGGGGTAGCGATCAGCCCCAGCATTTT.